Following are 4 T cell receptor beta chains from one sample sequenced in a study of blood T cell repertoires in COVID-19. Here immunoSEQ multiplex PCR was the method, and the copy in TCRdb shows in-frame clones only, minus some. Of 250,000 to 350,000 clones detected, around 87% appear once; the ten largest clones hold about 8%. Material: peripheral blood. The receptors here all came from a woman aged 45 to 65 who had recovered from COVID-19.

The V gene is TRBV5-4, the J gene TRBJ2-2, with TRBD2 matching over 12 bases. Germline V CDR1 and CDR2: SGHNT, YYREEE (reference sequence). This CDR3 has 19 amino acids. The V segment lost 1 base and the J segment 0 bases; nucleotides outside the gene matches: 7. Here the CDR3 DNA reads TGTGCCAGCAGCTTGCTTCTCCTAGCGGGGGGGGCGAACACCGGGGAGCTGTTTTTT. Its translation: CASSLLLLAGGANTGELFF.

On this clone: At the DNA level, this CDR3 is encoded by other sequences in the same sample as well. In DNA form, the CDR3 reads TGTGCCAGCAGCCAAGGTCTAGCGGGAGCATACGAGCAGTACTTC. It codes for CASSQGLAGAYEQYF. The rearrangement uses TRBV3-1 (or the pseudogene TRBV3-2) and TRBJ2-7; 10 bases fit TRBD2. CDR1 LGHDT and CDR2 YNNKEL come from the germline V gene (reference sequence). The junction had 4 bases not matched to a gene; V was cut back by 1 base and J by 4 bases. The CDR3 runs 15 residues.

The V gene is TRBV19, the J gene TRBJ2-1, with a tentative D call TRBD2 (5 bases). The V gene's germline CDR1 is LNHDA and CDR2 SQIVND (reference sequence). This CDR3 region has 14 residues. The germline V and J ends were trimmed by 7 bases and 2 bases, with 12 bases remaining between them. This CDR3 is CASNEGRTYNEQFF. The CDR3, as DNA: TGTGCCAGTAATGAAGGGAGAACCTACAATGAGCAGTTCTTC.

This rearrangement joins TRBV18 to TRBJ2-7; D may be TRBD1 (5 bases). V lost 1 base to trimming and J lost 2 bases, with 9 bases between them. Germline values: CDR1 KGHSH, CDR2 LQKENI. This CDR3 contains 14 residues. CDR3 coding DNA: TGTGCCAGCTCACCACAGGGGATAACCTACGAGCAGTACTTC. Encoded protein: CASSPQGITYEQYF.